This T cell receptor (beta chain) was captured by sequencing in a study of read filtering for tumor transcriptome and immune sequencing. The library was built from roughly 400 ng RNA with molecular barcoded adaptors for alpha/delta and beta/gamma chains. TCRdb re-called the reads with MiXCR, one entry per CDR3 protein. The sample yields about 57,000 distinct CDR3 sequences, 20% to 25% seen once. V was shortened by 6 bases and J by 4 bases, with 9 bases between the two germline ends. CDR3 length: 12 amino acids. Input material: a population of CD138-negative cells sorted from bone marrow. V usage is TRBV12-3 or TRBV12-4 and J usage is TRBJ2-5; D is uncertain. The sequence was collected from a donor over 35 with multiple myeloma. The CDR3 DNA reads TGTGCCAGCAGCCTTTCGGGAGAGACCCAGTACTTC. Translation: CASSLSGETQYF.